What follows are 12 T cell receptor beta chains derived from one specimen sequenced in a study of Graves' ophthalmopathy and Graves' hyperthyroidism. Researchers took RNA transcripts and amplified TCR beta CDR3 regions from them. The library came from an HTBI-primed first-round RT-PCR and a second-round multiplex PCR. One entry per CDR3 protein results from TCRdb running MiXCR on the multiplex PCR reads. The data hold over a million distinct CDR3 sequences, with less than 45% observed a single time. Sequenced sample: peripheral blood or thyroid tissue (not recorded which). The receptors here all came from an adult man with Graves' hyperthyroidism.

This clonotype came up once. The V gene is TRBV7-2, the J gene TRBJ2-5; 7 bases line up with TRBD1. Trimming took 5 bases from V and 5 from J; bases not matched to a gene: 14. This CDR3 comprises 16 residues. Germline lookup yields CDR1 SGHTA and CDR2 FQGNSA. CDR3: CASSAQLRPGQETQYF. CDR3 DNA sequence: TGTGCCAGCAGCGCCCAGCTCAGACCGGGACAGGAGACCCAGTACTTC.

The chain uses TRBV5-1 and TRBJ2-7, with D tentatively TRBD2 (6 bases). V was shortened by 6 bases and J by 5 bases, with 15 bases between the two germline ends. CDR1 SGHRS and CDR2 YFSETQ come from the germline V gene. This CDR3 has 13 residues. CDR3 in DNA: TGCGCCAGCAACACCGGGACTTTCGACGAGCAGTACTTC. Translated, it gives CASNTGTFDEQYF. Together with reference TRBV5-1 and TRBJ2-7, the CDR3 gives the full variable domain: KAGVTQTPRYLIKTRGQQVTLSCSPISGHRSVSWYQQTPGQGLQFLFEYFSETQRNKGNFPGRFSGRQFSNSRSEMNVSTLELGDSALYLCASNTGTFDEQYFGPGTRLTVT.

The chain recombines TRBV7-2 with TRBJ2-1; TRBD1 matches 7 bases. Germline CDR1 reads SGHTA; CDR2 reads FQGNSA. With V trimmed by 2 bases and J by 3 bases, 10 bases remained unmatched. This CDR3 is 17 amino acids long. In DNA form, the CDR3 reads TGTGCCAGCAGCTTAAGGGTTGCAGGGGGTTACTACAATGAGCAGTTCTTC. It yields the protein CASSLRVAGGYYNEQFF.

This clonotype has at least ten counts. The rearrangement joins TRBV6-6 to TRBJ1-1, with D unresolved. The CDR3 loop spans 13 amino acids. Germline V gene data show CDR1 as MNHNY and CDR2 as SVGAGI (reference sequence). Trimming removed 7 bases from V and 1 base from J, with 10 bases in between. CDR3 sequence (DNA): TGTGCCAGCACGGACCTGGGGAACACTGAAGCTTTCTTT. It yields the protein CASTDLGNTEAFF.

This clonotype was picked up a small number of times. The J gene is TRBJ1-1, the V gene TRBV6-2 or TRBV6-3; no definite D call. Germline values: CDR1 MNHEY, CDR2 SVGEGT. The CDR3 consists of 14 residues. Trimming pared 6 bases from V and 7 bases from J, leaving 18 bases between. CDR3 DNA: TGTGCCAGCAGCCTACTTCAGACGGGCCGTGAAGCTTTCTTT. Its translation is CASSLLQTGREAFF.

J is TRBJ2-7 and V is TRBV4-3, with D tentatively TRBD1 (6 bases). V lost 11 bases and J lost 3, with 17 bases in between. The germline CDR1 and CDR2 sequences are LGHNA and YSLEER. The CDR3 is made up of 13 amino acids. The CDR3 DNA is TGCGCCGGGTCAGGGGCCCCGGGCTACGAGCAGTACTTC. The encoded protein is CAGSGAPGYEQYF.

The chain has TRBV11-2 and TRBJ2-2; TRBD1 is a possible D gene (6 bases). V lost 8 bases, J lost 0 bases, and 16 bases lay in between. Germline lookup yields CDR1 SGHAT and CDR2 FQNNGV. CDR3 length: 16 residues. CDR3 DNA: TGTGCCAGCTTAAGCCTGGGGGCGACGAACACCGGGGAGCTGTTTTTT. Its protein is CASLSLGATNTGELFF.

There are a few counts of this clonotype. The chain carries TRBV24-1 and TRBJ1-1; D is unresolved. The V gene lost 6 bases and the J gene lost 1 base, with 8 bases spanning the gap. The V gene's germline CDR1 is KGHDR and CDR2 SFDVKD. This CDR3 contains 13 residues. The CDR3 DNA sequence: TGTGCCACCAGTATGTACGGGAACACTGAAGCTTTCTTT. Translated: CATSMYGNTEAFF.

With regard to this clonotype: A junction end diverges from the germline sequence, so it may reflect a read error. The J gene is TRBJ2-5, the V gene TRBV7-6; tentatively, D is TRBD2 (7 bases). Per germline, CDR1 SGHVS and CDR2 FNYEAQ. The CDR3 runs to 13 residues. DNA of the CDR3: TGTGCCAGCAGCTTTAGGGGGGGAGAGGCCCAGTACTTC. This translates into CASSFRGGEAQYF.

The chain uses TRBV19 and TRBJ1-1; D is ambiguous. CDR3 length: 15 amino acids. Deletions cut 3 bases from V and 7 bases from J, with 18 bases between. Germline V CDR1 and CDR2: LNHDA, SQIVND (reference sequence). CDR3: CASSMNLGATNEAFF. The CDR3 DNA is TGTGCCAGTAGTATGAATTTGGGAGCAACTAATGAAGCTTTCTTT.

This rearrangement joins TRBV28 to TRBJ2-7; unclear D gene. Deletions cut 7 bases from V and 5 bases from J, with 18 bases between. The length of the CDR3 is 14 residues. The germline V gene encodes CDR1 MDHEN and CDR2 SYDVKM. The CDR3 DNA follows: TGTGCCAGCATCCTCCCCGGCAGGCGGAACGAGCAGTACTTC. Translating it yields CASILPGRRNEQYF.

This rearrangement joins TRBV4-2 to TRBJ2-5; 7 nucleotides agree with TRBD2. Trimming removed 0 bases from V and 4 bases from J; junction bases left unmatched: 5. Germline V gene sequence: CDR1 LGHNA, CDR2 YNFKEQ. The CDR3 runs to 15 residues. CDR3 bases: TGTGCCAGCAGCCAAGATCGGGCTAGCGGAGAGACCCAGTACTTC. This gives the protein CASSQDRASGETQYF.